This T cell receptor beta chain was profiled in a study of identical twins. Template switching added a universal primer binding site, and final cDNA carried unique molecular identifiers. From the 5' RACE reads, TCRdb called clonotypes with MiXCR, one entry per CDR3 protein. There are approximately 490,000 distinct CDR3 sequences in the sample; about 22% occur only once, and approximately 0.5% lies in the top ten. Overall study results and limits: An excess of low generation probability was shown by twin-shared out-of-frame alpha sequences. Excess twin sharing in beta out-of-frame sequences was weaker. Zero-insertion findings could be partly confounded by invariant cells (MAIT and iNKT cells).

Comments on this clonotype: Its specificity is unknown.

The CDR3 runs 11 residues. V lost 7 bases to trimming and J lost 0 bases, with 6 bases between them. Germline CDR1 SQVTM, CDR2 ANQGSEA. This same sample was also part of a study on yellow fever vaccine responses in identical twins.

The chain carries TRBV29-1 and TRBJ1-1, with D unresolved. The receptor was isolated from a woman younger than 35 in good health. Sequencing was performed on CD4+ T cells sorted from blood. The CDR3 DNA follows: TGCAGCGCCCAGTTGAACACTGAAGCTTTCTTT. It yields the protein CSAQLNTEAFF.